This T cell receptor beta chain derives from a study of siplizumab effects on memory and regulatory T cells. Study-level background: Siplizumab-free reactions were matched to 1 ug/mL siplizumab reactions in paired mixed lymphocyte cultures.

The authors cocultured the mixed lymphocyte reaction cells at 37 degrees C for 6 days. To note about this clone: What it binds is unknown.

Sequenced by immunoSEQ multiplex PCR; TCRdb stores in-frame clones only, minus some. Among roughly 14,000 clones, about 50% were seen once, and the ten largest hold 7% to 9%. The study, taken as a whole, reports: Suppressive function of proliferating Tregs from siplizumab cultures was not confirmed. Naive T cells looked more diverse than memory cells, and they looked like major contributors to the alloresponse.

Germline V gene sequence: CDR1 SGHRS, CDR2 YFSETQ. V shed 4 bases and J 7 bases; nucleotides not matched to a gene: 5. The CDR3 extends over 14 amino acids. This chain links TRBV5-1 with TRBJ1-6; TRBD1 aligns across 7 bases. What was sequenced was CFSE-low (dividing) CD4+ T cells sorted from an allogeneic mixed lymphocyte reaction. The source is a human donor in good health; the cells came from an allogeneic mixed lymphocyte reaction. The CDR3 bases are TGCGCCAGCAGCATGGACAGGACGAATTCACCCCTCCACTTT. Its translation is CASSMDRTNSPLHF.